Presented here are 7 T cell receptor beta chains from one specimen sequenced in a study of control samples from healthy donors and cancer patients. Libraries were prepared by immunoSEQ multiplex PCR; TCRdb keeps only in-frame clonotypes and omits some of them. This table holds approximately 100,000 clones, roughly 91% found once. The source material was blood. The source is a man younger than 40 in good health.

The V call is TRBV30, the J call TRBJ1-1; D call uncertain. Deletions cut 0 bases from V and 6 bases from J, with 8 bases between. The V gene's germline CDR1 is GTSNPN and CDR2 SVGIG (reference sequence). The CDR3 runs 12 residues. CDR3 in amino acids: CAWSVQTAEAFF. As DNA, the CDR3 is TGTGCCTGGAGTGTACAGACCGCTGAAGCTTTCTTT.

This chain connects TRBV2 to TRBJ1-1, with 8 nucleotides matching TRBD1. CDR1 is SNHLY and CDR2 is FYNNEI in the germline V gene. The V gene end was trimmed by 6 bases and the J gene end by 7 bases; junction bases not matched to a gene: 10. The CDR3 consists of 14 residues. This CDR3 is CASRAQGGFGEAFF. CDR3 DNA: TGTGCCAGCAGGGCACAGGGGGGGTTTGGTGAAGCTTTCTTT.

J is TRBJ2-5 and V is TRBV29-1, with D possibly being TRBD1 or TRBD2 (6 bases each). V shed 7 bases and J shed 7 bases, with 19 bases lying between them. The length of the CDR3 is 13 residues. CDR1 is SQVTM and CDR2 is ANQGSEA in the germline V gene. CDR3 sequence: CSAQRQGGGTQYF. The CDR3 DNA is TGCAGCGCGCAGCGGCAAGGGGGAGGGACCCAGTACTTC.

The chain is built from TRBV19 and TRBJ2-1, with 7 bases lining up with TRBD1. V lost 4 bases, J lost 4 bases, and 4 bases stayed unmatched. Per germline, CDR1 LNHDA and CDR2 SQIVND (reference sequence). The length of the CDR3 is 14 residues. The CDR3 is CASSSPRGYNEQFF. In nucleotides, the CDR3 is TGTGCCAGTAGTAGCCCCAGGGGGTACAATGAGCAGTTCTTC.

V usage is TRBV7-9 and J usage is TRBJ2-7; D may match TRBD1 or TRBD2 (5 bases each). The ends were cut back, 1 base at V and 4 bases at J, with 11 bases in the middle. This CDR3 is 14 amino acids long. CDR1 and CDR2 from the germline V gene are SEHNR and FQNEAQ (reference sequence). CDR3 protein: CASSLDPEGYEQYF. The DNA of the CDR3 is TGTGCCAGCAGCTTAGATCCCGAGGGGTACGAGCAGTACTTC. Looking up the rest from reference TRBV7-9 and TRBJ2-7 gives the full variable domain: DTGVSQNPRHKITKRGQNVTFRCDPISEHNRLYWYRQTLGQGPEFLTYFQNEAQLEKSRLLSDRFSAERPKGSFSTLEIQRTEQGDSAMYLCASSLDPEGYEQYFGPGTRLTVT.

The chain links TRBV27 to TRBJ2-2; D ambiguous. With 2 bases removed from V and 6 bases from J, the gap between germline ends came to 10 bases. Looked up from germline, CDR1 is MNHEY and CDR2 is SMNVEV (reference sequence). The CDR3 runs 14 residues. The CDR3 region is CASSLHARPGELFF. The CDR3 nucleotides are TGTGCCAGCAGTTTACACGCAAGGCCCGGGGAGCTGTTTTTT.

This clone was seen only once. This sequence joins TRBV23-1 and TRBJ1-5; D is unclear. TRBV23-1 is filed as an ORF, its function uncertain. The CDR3 contains 16 residues. Trimming pared 3 bases from V and 3 bases from J, leaving 15 bases between. CDR3 in amino acids: CASSHPFRPYNQPQHF. Here the CDR3 DNA reads TGCGCCAGCAGTCACCCGTTCCGACCGTACAATCAGCCCCAGCATTTT.